The 13 T cell receptor beta chains below come from one sample, sequenced in a study of shared clonotypes between healthy human individuals. Libraries were prepared by immunoSEQ multiplex PCR; TCRdb keeps only in-frame clonotypes and omits some of them. Here the sample spans roughly 480,000 clones, 65% to 80% being singletons. The sample consisted of PBMCs. These TCRs come from a woman in her thirties or forties in good health. Some clones in this sample may be carry-over from other donors' samples.

The CDR3 DNA reads TGTGCCAGCAGCTTAGAGGGGTGGGACACCGGGGAGCTGTTTTTT. Residues: CASSLEGWDTGELFF. The chain carries TRBV11-2 and TRBJ2-2; D gene unclear. V was clipped by 0 bases and J by 3 bases, with 8 bases between them. The CDR3 is 15 amino acids. Germline CDR1 and CDR2: SGHAT and FQNNGV.

The gene calls are TRBV9 and TRBJ1-1; TRBD1 is a possible D gene (6 bases). V lost 4 bases, J lost 1 base, and 11 bases lay in between. This CDR3 comprises 14 residues. Per germline, CDR1 SGDLS and CDR2 YYNGEE. The CDR3 loop is CASSLQGTNTEAFF. CDR3 bases: TGTGCCAGCAGCCTACAGGGAACGAACACTGAAGCTTTCTTT.

This chain connects TRBV28 to TRBJ1-1; tentatively, D is TRBD1 (5 bases). The germline V gene has CDR1 MDHEN and CDR2 SYDVKM. CDR3 length equals 14 residues. V lost 6 bases, J lost 4 bases, and 15 bases lay in between. DNA of the CDR3: TGTGCCAGCAGCCTCCCTGACAGAACCACTGAAGCTTTCTTT. Translation: CASSLPDRTTEAFF.

This rearrangement joins TRBV7-3 to TRBJ2-7; perhaps TRBD2 as D (6 bases). The CDR3 length is 13 residues. Trimming stripped 5 bases from V and 7 bases from J, with 15 bases between. Looked up from germline, CDR1 is SGHTA and CDR2 is FQGTGA. CDR3 in DNA: TGTGCCAGCAGCCTCGGCTCGGCGGGGGAGCAGTACTTC. This gives the protein CASSLGSAGEQYF.

This clone was recorded many times. This rearrangement joins TRBV7-9 to TRBJ1-1; 9 positions match TRBD1. J lost 5 bases, V lost 4 bases, and 5 bases had no gene match. The CDR3 has 14 residues. Germline CDR1 is SEHNR and CDR2 is FQNEAQ (reference sequence). The DNA of the CDR3 is TGTGCCAGCAGCTCCGGACAGGGGAATACTGAAGCTTTCTTT. This encodes CASSSGQGNTEAFF.

The J gene is TRBJ2-5, the V gene TRBV5-1; tentative D call: TRBD2 (6 bases). Germline V gives CDR1 SGHRS, CDR2 YFSETQ. Trimming cost V 1 base and J 4 bases, with 14 bases left between them. This CDR3 is 15 amino acids long. The CDR3: CASSLMGGGGETQYF. In nucleotides, the CDR3 is TGCGCCAGCAGCTTGATGGGAGGCGGAGGAGAGACCCAGTACTTC. Combining the CDR3 with reference TRBV5-1 and TRBJ2-5 gives the whole variable domain KAGVTQTPRYLIKTRGQQVTLSCSPISGHRSVSWYQQTPGQGLQFLFEYFSETQRNKGNFPGRFSGRQFSNSRSEMNVSTLELGDSALYLCASSLMGGGGETQYFGPGTRLLVL.

This rearrangement joins TRBV4-2 to TRBJ1-6, with D uncertain. CDR1 and CDR2 from the germline V gene are LGHNA and YNFKEQ. This CDR3 has 14 amino acids. Between the trimmed V and J ends, which lost 4 bases and 8 bases, there was a span of 12 bases. The CDR3 spells CASSLQRKDSPLHF. The CDR3 DNA reads TGTGCCAGCAGCCTACAGCGGAAGGATTCACCCCTCCACTTT.

The rearrangement links TRBV5-1 to TRBJ2-5; D is tentatively TRBD1 or TRBD2 (7 bases each). CDR1 and CDR2 from the germline V gene are SGHRS and YFSETQ. The CDR3 totals 16 residues. Trimming cost V 10 bases and J 1 base, with 23 bases left between them. The CDR3 nucleotides read TGCGCCTGCGGAGCGGGGCCACAGGGGATCCAAGAGACCCAGTACTTC. Translation: CACGAGPQGIQETQYF.

V is TRBV7-9 and J is TRBJ2-7; 9 nucleotides align to TRBD1. J lost 6 bases, V lost 5 bases, and 17 bases had no gene match. This CDR3 is built from 17 residues. CDR1 SEHNR and CDR2 FQNEAQ come from the germline V gene (reference sequence). The CDR3 here is CASSPPLTGTGRTEQYF. The CDR3 nucleotides read TGTGCCAGCAGCCCCCCTCTCACCGGGACAGGGAGGACCGAGCAGTACTTC.

The rearrangement joins TRBV5-1 to TRBJ2-7; the D is unclear. V lost 1 base, J lost 0 bases, and 11 bases lay in between. This CDR3 has 15 residues. Germline loops: CDR1 SGHRS, CDR2 YFSETQ. This CDR3 reads CASSLMPVSSYEQYF. The CDR3 DNA reads as TGCGCCAGCAGCTTGATGCCAGTGAGCTCCTACGAGCAGTACTTC.

The chain carries TRBV5-6 and TRBJ1-5, with 7 nucleotides matching TRBD1. CDR3 length: 16 amino acids. J gave up 1 base and V 4 bases, and 8 bases lay outside the gene matches. Germline CDR1 is SGHDT and CDR2 is YYEEEE. In DNA form, the CDR3 reads TGTGCCAGCAGCCTCCCAGGGGGAAAAAGCAATCAGCCCCAGCATTTT. This codes for CASSLPGGKSNQPQHF.

The chain joins TRBV19 to TRBJ2-1; TRBD1 matches at 9 bases. The J segment lost 3 bases and the V segment lost 4 bases, leaving 4 bases of the junction unmatched. There are 15 residues in the CDR3. Germline CDR1 reads LNHDA; CDR2 reads SQIVND (reference sequence). The CDR3 DNA is TGTGCCAGTAGTAGGACAGGGGATGACTACAATGAGCAGTTCTTC. It yields the protein CASSRTGDDYNEQFF.

This rearrangement joins TRBV6-5 to TRBJ1-5; 8 bases align to TRBD1. The CDR3 has 14 amino acids. J gave up 6 bases and V 4 bases, and 5 bases lay outside the gene matches. Germline CDR1 is MNHEY and CDR2 is SVGAGI. DNA for the CDR3: TGTGCCAGCAGTTCCGGACAGGGACGTCAGCCCCAGCATTTT. Translated, it gives CASSSGQGRQPQHF.